These 28 T cell receptor beta chains were all obtained from the same sample, sequenced in a study of blood T cell repertoires in COVID-19. Assay: immunoSEQ multiplex PCR; the TCRdb copy retains only in-frame clones and omits some. The sample lists around 220,000 clones; roughly 90% were seen once. The sample was PBMCs or T cells enriched from blood (not recorded which). The receptors here all came from a woman aged 25 to 39 with acute COVID-19.

The chain couples TRBV10-1 to TRBJ1-6; D ambiguous. Germline-derived CDR1 and CDR2 are WNHNN and SYGVQD (reference sequence). The CDR3 is 13 residues long. Trimming took 6 bases from V and 0 from J, leaving 3 bases between them. The CDR3 is CASRSSYNSPLHF. The CDR3 DNA reads as TGCGCCAGCAGGAGCTCCTATAATTCACCCCTCCACTTT.

This clone is a singleton in its sample. V and J are TRBV19 and TRBJ2-1, with 14 bases fitting TRBD2. The germline V gene has CDR1 LNHDA and CDR2 SQIVND (reference sequence). The J segment lost 1 base and the V segment lost 5 bases, leaving 13 bases of the junction unmatched. This CDR3 spans 20 amino acids. CDR3 sequence: CASSSRPGLAGVVSYNEQFF. The DNA of the CDR3 is TGTGCCAGTAGTTCCCGTCCGGGACTAGCGGGGGTAGTTTCCTACAATGAGCAGTTCTTC.

This sequence joins TRBV6-5 and TRBJ1-4; 10 nucleotides agree with TRBD1. Looked up from germline, CDR1 is MNHEY and CDR2 is SVGAGI. V dropped 7 bases and J dropped 8; count of bases not matched to a gene: 4. The CDR3 has 13 residues. The CDR3 nucleotides are TGTGCCAGCATGGGGACAGGGGTAGAAAAACTGTTTTTT. Protein: CASMGTGVEKLFF.

There are a few counts of this clone. The V call is TRBV7-6, the J call TRBJ2-5, with a weak D call TRBD1 (6 bases). Germline V gene lookup returns CDR1 SGHVS and CDR2 FNYEAQ. Trimming took off 1 base at V and 3 bases at J, with 9 bases between the two ends. The length of the CDR3 is 14 residues. The CDR3 region is CASSLGTAKETQYF. CDR3 DNA: TGTGCCAGCAGCTTAGGGACAGCAAAAGAGACCCAGTACTTC.

In its sample, this clone was seen once. The CDR3 protein is CATRTSGYNEQFF. CDR3 in DNA: TGTGCCACCAGGACTAGCGGGTACAATGAGCAGTTCTTC. This chain joins TRBV12-3 or TRBV12-4 and TRBJ2-1; 11 bases line up with TRBD2. The CDR3 loop spans 13 amino acids. V shed 10 bases, J shed 4 bases, and the junction held 3 bases outside the gene matches.

The CDR3 DNA is TGTGCCAGCAGCTTAGGGGTATTGCCGACAGGGCATTGGGTCGGGAATGAGCAGTTCTTC. It encodes CASSLGVLPTGHWVGNEQFF. This rearrangement joins TRBV7-8 to TRBJ2-1; 7 bases line up with TRBD1. Germline CDR1 is SGHVS and CDR2 is FQNEAQ. Trimming took 1 base from V and 7 from J; bases not matched to a gene: 22. CDR3 length: 20 residues. The whole variable domain, remainder taken from reference TRBV7-8 and TRBJ2-1, is GAGVSQSPRYKVAKRGQDVALRCDPISGHVSLFWYQQALGQGPEFLTYFQNEAQLDKSGLPSDRFFAERPEGSVSTLKIQRTQQEDSAVYLCASSLGVLPTGHWVGNEQFFGPGTRLTVL.

This sequence joins TRBV5-5 and TRBJ1-2; 9 positions match TRBD1. V lost 0 bases, J lost 4 bases, and 7 bases stayed unmatched. Germline CDR1 reads SGHKS; CDR2 reads YYEKEE (reference sequence). The CDR3 spans 16 residues. CDR3 region: CASSLGPGQGIYGYTF. The CDR3 nucleotides read TGTGCCAGCAGCTTGGGTCCGGGACAGGGTATCTATGGCTACACCTTC. Together with reference TRBV5-5 and TRBJ1-2, the CDR3 gives the full variable domain: DAGVTQSPTHLIKTRGQQVTLRCSPISGHKSVSWYQQVLGQGPQFIFQYYEKEERGRGNFPDRFSARQFPNYSSELNVNALLLGDSALYLCASSLGPGQGIYGYTFGSGTRLTVV.

The V gene is TRBV9, the J gene TRBJ2-1; 9 bases are a match to TRBD1. V lost 4 bases and J lost 14; bases outside the gene matches: 7. The CDR3 consists of 12 residues. In germline, CDR1 is SGDLS, CDR2 YYNGEE. Here the CDR3 reads CASSPTRDREFF. The CDR3 nucleotides read TGTGCCAGCAGCCCAACCCGGGACAGGGAGTTCTTC.

The table lists this clone with a few counts. CDR3 in DNA: TGTGCCAGCAGTGATCCTAGGACAGGGAGGTCCTACGAGCAGTACTTC. This codes for CASSDPRTGRSYEQYF. The J gene is TRBJ2-7, the V gene TRBV6-1; 8 nucleotides align to TRBD1. J lost 1 base, V lost 3 bases, and 8 bases had no gene match. Germline CDR1 reads MNHNS; CDR2 reads SASEGT. This CDR3 region has 16 residues.

This clone was counted a single time. CDR3 in DNA: TGTGCCAGCAGTATTAACAGGAACACTGAAGCTTTCTTT. This sequence encodes CASSINRNTEAFF. This rearrangement joins TRBV3-1 (or the pseudogene TRBV3-2) to TRBJ1-1; D call uncertain. The CDR3 has 13 residues. Germline CDR1 is LGHDT and CDR2 is YNNKEL (reference sequence). The V gene lost 6 bases and the J gene lost 1 base, with 9 bases spanning the gap.

This chain joins TRBV11-2 and TRBJ2-3; the match to TRBD2 covers 7 bases. The CDR3 extends over 14 amino acids. The germline gives CDR1 SGHAT, CDR2 FQNNGV. V lost 8 bases to trimming and J lost 0 bases; unmatched junction nucleotides: 5. The DNA of the CDR3 is TGTGCCAGCGGGAGGGGCTCTAGCACAGATACGCAGTATTTT. Translation gives CASGRGSSTDTQYF.

The rearrangement links TRBV7-3 to TRBJ2-1; 9 nucleotides agree with TRBD2. Germline V lookup: CDR1 SGHTA, CDR2 FQGTGA. The CDR3 is made up of 15 amino acids. J gave up 7 bases and V 5 bases, and 9 bases lay outside the gene matches. This chain's CDR3 is CASSPLAGVQNEQFF. CDR3 nucleotide sequence: TGTGCCAGCAGCCCATTAGCGGGAGTTCAAAATGAGCAGTTCTTC.

The chain has TRBV6-5 and TRBJ2-1; 14 bases fit TRBD2. V lost 6 bases and J lost 7; bases outside the gene matches: 2. Germline V gives CDR1 MNHEY, CDR2 SVGAGI. This CDR3 is built from 14 residues. The CDR3 DNA reads as TGTGCCAGCAGGAGACTAGCGGGAGGGAATGAGCAGTTCTTC. This sequence encodes CASRRLAGGNEQFF.

The V call is TRBV21-1, the J call TRBJ1-1. TRBV21-1 is recorded as a pseudogene. This CDR3 is 16 amino acids long. CDR3 DNA: TGTGCCAGCAGCTTGGGGGGGCCAGGGCAGAGAACTGAAGCTTTCTTT. Translating gives CASSLGGPGQRTEAFF.

The chain couples TRBV28 to TRBJ2-2; no clear D gene. Germline CDR1 and CDR2: MDHEN and SYDVKM. There are 12 residues in the CDR3. The germline V and J ends were trimmed by 6 bases and 7 bases, with 9 bases remaining between them. CDR3 sequence reads: CASRVAVGELFF. The CDR3 DNA sequence: TGTGCCAGCAGAGTAGCAGTCGGGGAGCTGTTTTTT.

This sequence joins TRBV2 and TRBJ2-5; TRBD2 aligns across 11 bases. Trimming took 6 bases from V and 5 from J; bases not matched to a gene: 8. The CDR3 has 15 amino acids. CDR1 is SNHLY and CDR2 is FYNNEI in the germline V gene. CDR3 bases: TGTGCCAGCAGAGTAGCGGGGGGGCGTCGGGAGACCCAGTACTTC. Translation gives CASRVAGGRRETQYF.

CDR3 sequence (DNA): TGTGCCAGCAGCCTTACAGCTACTAATGAAAAACTGTTTTTT. Translated: CASSLTATNEKLFF. The V call is TRBV6-5, the J call TRBJ1-4; no clear D. This CDR3 is 14 amino acids long. The V and J ends lost 6 bases and 2 bases respectively, with 10 bases between them. The germline gives CDR1 MNHEY, CDR2 SVGAGI.

This chain joins TRBV15 and TRBJ1-2, with D unclear. This CDR3 has 14 residues. The V gene lost 1 base and the J gene lost 8 bases, with 14 bases spanning the gap. Per germline, CDR1 LNHNV and CDR2 YYDKDF (reference sequence). This CDR3 is CATSRAGLDSGYTF. The CDR3 coding sequence is TGTGCCACCAGCAGAGCTGGACTGGACTCAGGCTACACCTTC.

This rearrangement joins TRBV27 to TRBJ2-5, with 11 bases lining up with TRBD2. Losses at the gene ends were 5 bases for V and 5 bases for J; bases not matched to a gene: 7. Germline V gene sequence: CDR1 MNHEY, CDR2 SMNVEV (reference sequence). The CDR3 extends over 15 amino acids. The CDR3: CASSIRSGGAETQYF. CDR3 sequence (DNA): TGTGCCAGCAGTATCCGTAGCGGGGGGGCGGAGACCCAGTACTTC.

V is TRBV11-2 and J is TRBJ1-2; D gene ambiguous. CDR1 and CDR2 from the germline V gene are SGHAT and FQNNGV. The V end lost 5 bases, the J end lost 7 bases, and 8 bases lay between the germline ends. This CDR3 comprises 11 residues. Here the CDR3 DNA reads TGTGCCAGCAGCCCGGGAGGTGGCTACACCTTC. This translates into CASSPGGGYTF.

The chain employs TRBV9 and TRBJ1-1; no reliable D call. Germline V gene data show CDR1 as SGDLS and CDR2 as YYNGEE. CDR3 length: 13 residues. V was pared by 5 bases and J by 3 bases, with 11 bases between. The CDR3 nucleotides read TGTGCCAGCAGGTGGGCTCCCGACACTGAAGCTTTCTTT. It specifies CASRWAPDTEAFF.

V usage is TRBV2 and J usage is TRBJ1-3; 10 bases are a match to TRBD1. Germline V gene sequence: CDR1 SNHLY, CDR2 FYNNEI. CDR3 length: 14 residues. With 6 bases clipped from V and 7 bases from J, the junction kept 6 bases outside the gene matches. The DNA of the CDR3 is TGTGCCAGCAGGCTGACAGGGGGCTTGAACACCATATATTTT. Protein sequence: CASRLTGGLNTIYF.

The chain employs TRBV5-1 and TRBJ1-4; 9 bases are a match to TRBD1. V lost 1 base to trimming and J lost 3 bases; unmatched junction nucleotides: 13. Looked up from germline, CDR1 is SGHRS and CDR2 is YFSETQ. This CDR3 has 19 amino acids. CDR3 in amino acids: CASSLRGTGTLSPNEKLFF. The CDR3 DNA sequence: TGCGCCAGCAGCTTGCGCGGGACAGGGACCCTCTCTCCTAATGAAAAACTGTTTTTT.

V is TRBV7-8 and J is TRBJ2-7; TRBD1 might be the D (7 bases). The CDR3 totals 14 residues. Germline V gene lookup returns CDR1 SGHVS and CDR2 FQNEAQ. V shed 3 bases and J shed 3 bases, with 12 bases lying between them. The CDR3 spells CASSLGGQIYEQYF. In DNA, the CDR3 is TGTGCCAGCAGCTTGGGGGGACAGATCTACGAGCAGTACTTC.

This rearrangement joins TRBV7-6 to TRBJ2-3; TRBD2 agrees at 9 bases. CDR1 is SGHVS, CDR2 FNYEAQ, per germline. This CDR3 has 14 residues. The V gene end was trimmed by 8 bases and the J gene end by 4 bases; junction bases not matched to a gene: 7. The CDR3 DNA reads as TGTGCCAGCGTCGAAGTAGCGGGGGCAGATACGCAGTATTTT. Protein product: CASVEVAGADTQYF.

This chain uses TRBV10-3 with TRBJ2-5, with 7 bases fitting TRBD1. This CDR3 has 13 residues. With 6 bases clipped from V and 3 bases from J, the junction kept 4 bases outside the gene matches. Germline loops: CDR1 ENHRY, CDR2 SYGVKD. This chain's CDR3 is CAISPGQEETQYF. The CDR3 DNA reads as TGTGCCATCAGCCCTGGACAGGAAGAGACCCAGTACTTC.

The chain links TRBV5-8 to TRBJ1-5; D remains ambiguous. The CDR3 extends over 13 amino acids. Trimming removed 5 bases at V and 4 bases at J, with 10 bases between. Germline CDR1 SGHTS, CDR2 YDEGEE. For the CDR3, the DNA is TGTGCCAGCAGGATGAGGCAGAATCAGCCCCAGCATTTT. This codes for CASRMRQNQPQHF.

The genes are TRBV28 and TRBJ1-5; tentative D call: TRBD1 (6 bases). V gave up 10 bases and J gave up 0 bases, with 19 bases separating them. The CDR3 is made up of 16 amino acids. In germline, CDR1 is MDHEN, CDR2 SYDVKM. CDR3 nucleotides: TGTGCCACGGAAGCTGGACAGACTTATAGCAATCAGCCCCAGCATTTT. It is translated as CATEAGQTYSNQPQHF. Filled out from reference TRBV28 and TRBJ1-5, the complete variable domain reads DVKVTQSSRYLVKRTGEKVFLECVQDMDHENMFWYRQDPGLGLRLIYFSYDVKMKEKGDIPEGYSVSREKKERFSLILESASTNQTSMYLCATEAGQTYSNQPQHFGDGTRLSIL.